This TCR beta chain was recovered during a study of spatial heterogeneity in lung cancer. Study-wide background: Alpha-chain sequences were consistently detected in smaller numbers than beta-chain sequences.

Described time point: sample taken at primary tumor resection. Unsorted whole RNA samples from tumor, nontumor lung or frozen PBMC were sequenced. The CDR3 consists of 12 residues. V was shortened by 0 bases and J by 3 bases, with 3 bases between the two germline ends. The germline CDR1 and CDR2 sequences are MNHNY and SVGAGI (reference sequence). Each CDR3 protein gets one entry after TCRdb re-called the 5' RACE reads with MiXCR. This table has roughly 80,000 distinct CDR3 sequences, roughly 8% appearing once. This clonotype has ten or more counts. The sequences come from PBMCs, collected at surgery. The chain recombines TRBV6-6 with TRBJ2-7; the D is unclear. This receptor was identified in a male donor with early-stage non-small cell lung cancer. CDR3 protein: CASSYSSYEQYF. The CDR3 coding sequence is TGTGCCAGCAGTTACTCCAGCTACGAGCAGTACTTC.